One sample yielded the 27 T cell receptor beta chains listed below, sequenced in a study of T cells after yellow fever vaccination. TCRdb called the 5' RACE reads again in MiXCR, with one record for every CDR3 protein. The top ten hold approximately 2.7% of the sample, which has 110,000 or so distinct CDR3 sequences, 7.2% seen once. The sample in question was CD4+ T cells sorted from PBMCs, obtained roughly 47 days after the first yellow fever vaccination. These receptor sequences come from a man younger than 35 who received the YFV17D yellow fever vaccine.

This clonotype was counted at least ten times. The V and J genes are TRBV20-1 and TRBJ2-5; TRBD1 matches 8 bases. This CDR3 has 15 amino acids. The V and J ends lost 6 bases and 1 base, in that order; junction bases with no gene match: 10. From germline, CDR1 is DFQATT and CDR2 SNEGSKA (reference sequence). This CDR3 is CSATGQGMSQETQYF. The DNA for the CDR3 is TGCAGTGCCACCGGACAGGGAATGTCCCAAGAGACCCAGTACTTC.

This clonotype has ten or more counts. The chain combines TRBV5-1 with TRBJ2-5, with a possible D match to TRBD1 (5 bases). This CDR3 spans 14 amino acids. Trimming removed 0 bases from V and 5 bases from J, with 11 bases in between. The germline CDR1 and CDR2 sequences are SGHRS and YFSETQ. The CDR3 is CASSLEGRAETQYF. CDR3 bases: TGCGCCAGCAGCTTGGAGGGCAGGGCTGAGACCCAGTACTTC. The whole variable domain, filled in from reference TRBV5-1 and TRBJ2-5, reads KAGVTQTPRYLIKTRGQQVTLSCSPISGHRSVSWYQQTPGQGLQFLFEYFSETQRNKGNFPGRFSGRQFSNSRSEMNVSTLELGDSALYLCASSLEGRAETQYFGPGTRLLVL.

About this clonotype itself: This may come from a read error, since a much larger clone is one base off. J is TRBJ2-5 and V is TRBV15; D unresolved. This CDR3 is 13 amino acids long. In germline, CDR1 is LNHNV, CDR2 YYDKDF (reference sequence). As DNA, the CDR3 is TGTTCCACCAGCAGAGATCGGTTGGGGACCCAGTACTTC. Protein sequence: CSTSRDRLGTQYF.

This clonotype was counted ten times or more. The chain recombines TRBV20-1 with TRBJ2-3; TRBD1 might be the D (5 bases). This CDR3 region has 11 residues. The V gene's germline CDR1 is DFQATT and CDR2 SNEGSKA (reference sequence). Written as DNA, the CDR3 is TGCAGCCCAGGGCTCACAGATACGCAGTATTTT. This encodes CSPGLTDTQYF.

This clonotype has ten or more counts. The rearrangement joins TRBV28 to TRBJ1-1; D uncertain. The CDR3 covers 14 residues. Germline CDR1 reads MDHEN; CDR2 reads SYDVKM. The V end was cut by 6 bases, the J end by 0 bases, with 11 bases between. CDR3 protein: CASRDGIMNTEAFF. CDR3 nucleotide sequence: TGTGCCAGCAGGGACGGAATAATGAACACTGAAGCTTTCTTT.

There are many counts of this clonotype. The chain joins TRBV15 to TRBJ2-3, with 12 positions matching TRBD2. The length of the CDR3 is 15 residues. With 1 base clipped from V and 5 bases from J, the junction kept 1 base outside the gene matches. Germline V gives CDR1 LNHNV, CDR2 YYDKDF (reference sequence). The CDR3 here is CATSRVLAGGDTQYF. DNA of the CDR3: TGTGCCACCAGCAGAGTACTAGCGGGGGGAGATACGCAGTATTTT.

This clonotype showed up many times. The chain carries TRBV20-1 and TRBJ1-2, with a weak D call TRBD1 (5 bases). The V and J ends lost 5 bases and 5 bases respectively, with 18 bases between them. The CDR3 contains 14 residues. The germline gives CDR1 DFQATT, CDR2 SNEGSKA (reference sequence). The CDR3 is CSAGSQGRAYGYTF. The CDR3, as DNA: TGCAGTGCTGGGAGTCAGGGCCGTGCGTATGGCTACACCTTC.

Ten or more counts support this clonotype. The V and J genes are TRBV4-3 and TRBJ2-7; 10 nucleotides align to TRBD2. Trimming took 3 bases from V and 3 from J; bases not matched to a gene: 5. CDR1 is LGHNA and CDR2 is YSLEER in the germline V gene. The CDR3 spans 15 residues. CDR3 in amino acids: CASSHSLAGHYEQYF. The CDR3, as DNA: TGCGCCAGCAGCCACTCACTAGCGGGGCACTACGAGCAGTACTTC.

The rearrangement uses TRBV7-9 and TRBJ1-2; TRBD1 agrees at 9 bases. V lost 5 bases and J lost 5; bases outside the gene matches: 9. Germline CDR1 is SEHNR and CDR2 is FQNEAQ (reference sequence). This CDR3 region has 15 residues. Here the CDR3 DNA reads TGTGCCAGCAGCCTTCACAGGGGGCAGGGGTATGGCTACACCTTC. The encoded protein is CASSLHRGQGYGYTF. The whole variable domain, remainder taken from reference TRBV7-9 and TRBJ1-2, is DTGVSQNPRHKITKRGQNVTFRCDPISEHNRLYWYRQTLGQGPEFLTYFQNEAQLEKSRLLSDRFSAERPKGSFSTLEIQRTEQGDSAMYLCASSLHRGQGYGYTFGSGTRLTVV.

The chain recombines TRBV5-1 with TRBJ1-5, with TRBD1 identical over 7 bases. CDR1 is SGHRS, CDR2 YFSETQ, per germline. V shed 0 bases and J 7 bases; nucleotides not matched to a gene: 7. This CDR3 has 15 residues. The CDR3 DNA reads TGCGCCAGCAGCTTGGATGGACAGGTGCACCAGCCCCAGCATTTT. It yields the protein CASSLDGQVHQPQHF.

This clonotype came up a few times. The V gene is TRBV18, the J gene TRBJ2-6; 9 positions match TRBD1. The CDR3 covers 17 residues. Trimming took 4 bases from V and 2 from J; bases not matched to a gene: 6. The germline V gene encodes CDR1 KGHSH and CDR2 LQKENI. The CDR3 spells CASSHGTGTTGANVLTF. The CDR3 DNA is TGTGCCAGCTCACACGGGACAGGGACTACTGGGGCCAACGTCCTGACTTTC. The entire variable domain, with the rest obtained from reference TRBV18 and TRBJ2-6, is as follows: NAGVMQNPRHLVRRRGQEARLRCSPMKGHSHVYWYRQLPEEGLKFMVYLQKENIIDESGMPKERFSAEFPKEGPSILRIQQVVRGDSAAYFCASSHGTGTTGANVLTFGAGSRLTVL.

This clonotype appeared many times. The rearrangement joins TRBV7-2 to TRBJ2-3, with 8 positions matching TRBD2. V shed 3 bases, J shed 6 bases, and the junction held 5 bases outside the gene matches. The length of the CDR3 is 14 residues. Germline lookup yields CDR1 SGHTA and CDR2 FQGNSA. CDR3 coding DNA: TGTGCCAGCAGCTTGGGACTAGTAGGGGATACGCAGTATTTT. As protein: CASSLGLVGDTQYF.

V gene TRBV5-1 combines with J gene TRBJ1-1, with 12 nucleotides matching TRBD1. The ends lost 3 bases at V and 0 bases at J; junction bases unmatched: 9. CDR1 and CDR2 (germline): SGHRS, YFSETQ. This CDR3 contains 18 residues. CDR3 nucleotide sequence: TGCGCCAGCAGCTGGACCGGGACAGGGGGCGCGATGAACACTGAAGCTTTCTTT. Its protein is CASSWTGTGGAMNTEAFF.

This clonotype was observed at least ten times. This CDR3 reads CASRGSLENTEAFF. DNA of the CDR3: TGCGCCAGCCGCGGTTCTTTAGAGAACACTGAAGCTTTCTTT. This chain joins TRBV5-1 and TRBJ1-1; D is undetermined. There are 14 residues in the CDR3. CDR1 is SGHRS, CDR2 YFSETQ, per germline. Trimming stripped 7 bases from V and 1 base from J, with 14 bases between. The whole variable domain, remainder taken from reference TRBV5-1 and TRBJ1-1, is KAGVTQTPRYLIKTRGQQVTLSCSPISGHRSVSWYQQTPGQGLQFLFEYFSETQRNKGNFPGRFSGRQFSNSRSEMNVSTLELGDSALYLCASRGSLENTEAFFGQGTRLTVV.

The sample holds many counts of this clonotype. The chain employs TRBV6-1 and TRBJ2-3; 8 positions match TRBD1. With V trimmed by 6 bases and J by 3 bases, 8 bases remained unmatched. Germline V gives CDR1 MNHNS, CDR2 SASEGT. The CDR3 loop spans 15 amino acids. The CDR3 sequence: CASRNDRGLTDTQYF. CDR3 DNA sequence: TGTGCCAGCAGAAACGACAGGGGATTAACAGATACGCAGTATTTT.

This clonotype was detected only a few times. The chain couples TRBV20-1 to TRBJ2-3, with unresolved D. Germline CDR1 and CDR2: DFQATT and SNEGSKA (reference sequence). V lost 6 bases, J lost 6 bases, and 22 bases lay in between. The CDR3 has 15 amino acids. The DNA for the CDR3 is TGCAGTGCGCCCTACGTTGGCTCCCGCAAGGATACGCAGTATTTT. It yields the protein CSAPYVGSRKDTQYF.

This clonotype was seen ten or more times. The rearrangement uses TRBV7-2 and TRBJ2-7; D is tentatively TRBD1 or TRBD2 (5 bases each). The CDR3 length is 13 residues. Trimming cost V 4 bases and J 7 bases, with 14 bases left between them. From germline, CDR1 is SGHTA and CDR2 FQGNSA. CDR3 sequence: CASSSGAVREQYF. The CDR3 DNA reads TGTGCCAGCAGCTCCGGGGCGGTGCGGGAGCAGTACTTC.

This clonotype was seen ten or more times. The chain recombines TRBV6-5 with TRBJ2-1, with TRBD2 identical over 8 bases. The germline gives CDR1 MNHEY, CDR2 SVGAGI. The CDR3 has 15 amino acids. The V segment lost 2 bases and the J segment 4 bases; nucleotides outside the gene matches: 4. In nucleotides, the CDR3 is TGTGCCAGCAGTTACGAGCGGGGGAATTACAATGAGCAGTTCTTC. Its protein product is CASSYERGNYNEQFF.

Many counts were recorded for this clonotype. The V and J genes are TRBV7-2 and TRBJ1-5, with unresolved D. The CDR3 runs to 14 residues. V lost 5 bases and J 0 bases, leaving 8 bases between the germline ends. Germline V CDR1 and CDR2: SGHTA, FQGNSA. CDR3 bases: TGTGCCAGCAGCCCACAACATAGCAATCAGCCCCAGCATTTT. Residues: CASSPQHSNQPQHF.

In its sample, this clonotype was seen many times. V and J are TRBV6-1 and TRBJ1-2; D ambiguous. Trimming stripped 6 bases from V and 4 bases from J, with 15 bases between. This CDR3 is built from 14 residues. Germline V gives CDR1 MNHNS, CDR2 SASEGT. DNA of the CDR3: TGTGCCAGCAGCTTGTCCCGGGCCCCCTATGGCTACACCTTC. Translating gives CASSLSRAPYGYTF.

Concerning this clonotype itself: This could be a read error, since a much larger clone is one nucleotide away. The rearrangement joins TRBV19 to TRBJ2-4; either TRBD1 or TRBD2 may fit D (5 bases each). The CDR3 runs to 16 residues. Looked up from germline, CDR1 is LNHDA and CDR2 is SQIVND (reference sequence). The ends were cut back, 3 bases at V and 2 bases at J, with 14 bases in the middle. The CDR3 DNA reads TGTGCCAGTAGTATTTTGGGGACGGGAACCAAAAACATTCAGTACTTC. Its translation: CASSILGTGTKNIQYF.

There are many counts of this clonotype. The chain uses TRBV12-3 or TRBV12-4 and TRBJ2-1; 8 nucleotides align to TRBD2. Unmatched junction bases numbered 1, after V lost 0 bases and J lost 12 bases. The CDR3 contains 12 residues. Here the CDR3 DNA reads TGTGCCAGCAGTTTAGCTCTAGCGGGGCAGTTCTTC. Residues: CASSLALAGQFF.

The V and J genes are TRBV5-1 and TRBJ1-1, with TRBD1 matching 7 bases. CDR1 is SGHRS and CDR2 is YFSETQ in the germline V gene. V lost 4 bases and J lost 0; bases outside the gene matches: 6. The CDR3 length is 15 residues. The CDR3 protein is CASSLDRQMNTEAFF. The DNA of the CDR3 is TGCGCCAGCAGCCTGGACAGGCAGATGAACACTGAAGCTTTCTTT.

This clonotype has a count of ten or more. The genes are TRBV25-1 and TRBJ2-7, with TRBD1 matching over 7 bases. The germline V gene encodes CDR1 MGHDK and CDR2 SYGVNS. The CDR3 runs 13 residues. V lost 4 bases to trimming and J lost 3 bases; unmatched junction nucleotides: 3. This CDR3 reads CASSGTGLYEQYV. The CDR3 nucleotides read TGTGCCAGCAGTGGGACAGGACTCTACGAGCAGTACGTC.

This clonotype was seen more than once but under ten times. The chain couples TRBV5-5 to TRBJ1-1; D uncertain. V gave up 3 bases and J gave up 4 bases, with 16 bases separating them. CDR3 length: 15 residues. The V gene's germline CDR1 is SGHKS and CDR2 YYEKEE (reference sequence). The CDR3: CASSSVPGDGTEAFF. The DNA of the CDR3 is TGTGCCAGCAGCTCGGTGCCCGGGGATGGCACTGAAGCTTTCTTT.

In this sample, this clonotype turned up many times. V is TRBV5-6 and J is TRBJ1-2; D might be TRBD1 (6 bases). Germline CDR1 and CDR2: SGHDT and YYEEEE. The CDR3 has 14 residues. The V end was cut by 4 bases, the J end by 2 bases, with 12 bases between. This CDR3 reads CASSLDRHNYGYTF. In DNA, the CDR3 is TGTGCCAGCAGCCTCGACAGGCACAACTATGGCTACACCTTC.

This clonotype was seen many times. DNA of the CDR3: TGTGCCATCAGAGCGGGGCCTCATAGCTATGGCTACACCTTC. It codes for CAIRAGPHSYGYTF. The chain couples TRBV10-3 to TRBJ1-2, with D perhaps matching TRBD1 (5 bases). There are 14 residues in the CDR3. Trimming stripped 6 bases from V and 4 bases from J, with 15 bases between. Germline V gene sequence: CDR1 ENHRY, CDR2 SYGVKD.